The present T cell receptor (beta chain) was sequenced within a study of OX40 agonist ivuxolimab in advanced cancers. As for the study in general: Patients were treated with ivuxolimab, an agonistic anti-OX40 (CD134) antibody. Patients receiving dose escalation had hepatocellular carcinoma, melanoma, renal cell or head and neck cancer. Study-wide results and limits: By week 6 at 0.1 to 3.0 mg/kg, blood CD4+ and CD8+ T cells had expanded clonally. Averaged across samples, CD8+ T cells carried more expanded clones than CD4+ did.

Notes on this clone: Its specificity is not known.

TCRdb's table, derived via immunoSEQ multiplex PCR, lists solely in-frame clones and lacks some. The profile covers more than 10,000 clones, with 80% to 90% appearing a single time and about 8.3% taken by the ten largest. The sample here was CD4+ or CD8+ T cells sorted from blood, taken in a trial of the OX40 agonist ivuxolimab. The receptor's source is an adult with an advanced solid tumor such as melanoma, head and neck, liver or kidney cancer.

The CDR3 is CAARTGRRVTF. The CDR3, as DNA: TGTGCCGCCAGGACAGGGAGGAGGGTCACCTTC. This sequence joins TRBV6-1 and TRBJ1-2; 8 bases map to TRBD1. J was trimmed by 13 bases and V by 11 bases; bases with no gene match: 12. This CDR3 comprises 11 residues. CDR1 and CDR2 from the germline V gene are MNHNS and SASEGT.